These 18 T cell receptor beta chains came from one sample sequenced in a study of cytomegalovirus exposure and HLA in healthy donors. PCR amplification relied on 60 Vbeta primers (plus 13 Jbeta primers). Produced via immunoSEQ multiplex PCR; TCRdb's table is partial and in-frame only. The sample carries 250,000 to 350,000 clones, 80% to 90% recorded once. Material for sequencing was PBMCs. The receptors derive from a man in his forties in good health and CMV-seropositive.

The V gene is TRBV19, the J gene TRBJ2-7, with D unclear. The V and J ends lost 3 bases and 5 bases respectively, with 14 bases between them. CDR3 length equals 14 residues. Germline V gene lookup returns CDR1 LNHDA and CDR2 SQIVND (reference sequence). The CDR3 DNA reads TGTGCCAGTAGTATTTTGAACAGACGCGACGAGCAGTACTTC. It yields the protein CASSILNRRDEQYF.

The chain links TRBV2 to TRBJ2-5; 7 bases are shared with TRBD2. With 5 bases clipped from V and 9 bases from J, the junction kept 12 bases outside the gene matches. In germline, CDR1 is SNHLY, CDR2 FYNNEI. The CDR3 has 14 residues. CDR3 protein: CASSKLGGFEAQYF. CDR3 sequence (DNA): TGTGCCAGCAGTAAATTGGGGGGGTTCGAGGCCCAGTACTTC. The full variable domain, completed using reference TRBV2 and TRBJ2-5, is EPEVTQTPSHQVTQMGQEVILRCVPISNHLYFYWYRQILGQKVEFLVSFYNNEISEKSEIFDDQFSVERPDGSNFTLKIRSTKLEDSAMYFCASSKLGGFEAQYFGPGTRLLVL.

The chain links TRBV10-1 to TRBJ2-2, with 7 bases lining up with TRBD1. Germline CDR1 is WNHNN and CDR2 is SYGVQD (reference sequence). This CDR3 comprises 16 residues. V was pared by 2 bases and J by 6 bases, with 9 bases of the junction left unmatched. The CDR3 bases are TGCGCCAGCAGTGAGAGTCTGACAGGGTTTTCCGGGGAGCTGTTTTTT. The encoded protein is CASSESLTGFSGELFF.

This clone has just a few counts. V and J are TRBV11-2 and TRBJ2-7, with a possible D match to TRBD1 (6 bases). CDR3 length: 14 residues. Trimming left V 3 bases short and J 3 bases short, with 12 bases between. Per the germline V gene, CDR1 is SGHAT and CDR2 is FQNNGV. The CDR3 sequence: CASSFRQEYYEQYF. DNA for the CDR3: TGTGCCAGCAGCTTTCGACAGGAGTACTACGAGCAGTACTTC.

The V call is TRBV7-9, the J call TRBJ2-7, with 7 bases aligning to TRBD2. Germline V gives CDR1 SEHNR, CDR2 FQNEAQ (reference sequence). V shed 0 bases and J 5 bases; nucleotides not matched to a gene: 4. This CDR3 has 14 residues. The DNA of the CDR3 is TGTGCCAGCAGCTTAGCTAGCGGGCAGGACGAGCAGTACTTC. Its translation is CASSLASGQDEQYF. Supplemented by reference TRBV7-9 and TRBJ2-7, the full variable domain reads DTGVSQNPRHKITKRGQNVTFRCDPISEHNRLYWYRQTLGQGPEFLTYFQNEAQLEKSRLLSDRFSAERPKGSFSTLEIQRTEQGDSAMYLCASSLASGQDEQYFGPGTRLTVT.

The chain combines TRBV27 with TRBJ1-5; tentative D call: TRBD1 (5 bases). The CDR3 consists of 15 residues. Germline V gene lookup returns CDR1 MNHEY and CDR2 SMNVEV (reference sequence). V shed 3 bases and J shed 5 bases, with 14 bases lying between them. The CDR3 region is CASSFSSGPHQPQHF. The DNA for the CDR3 is TGTGCCAGCAGTTTTAGCTCAGGGCCACATCAGCCCCAGCATTTT.

The chain joins TRBV28 to TRBJ2-7; maybe TRBD2 (7 bases). V lost 10 bases to trimming and J lost 2 bases, with 21 bases between them. Germline values: CDR1 MDHEN, CDR2 SYDVKM. The CDR3 runs to 15 residues. CDR3 DNA: TGTGCCACTCAAATTAGGGGGGGTGACACCTACGAGCAGTACTTC. Translated: CATQIRGGDTYEQYF.

The chain employs TRBV6-5 and TRBJ2-7; D call uncertain. The germline V gene has CDR1 MNHEY and CDR2 SVGAGI. V was clipped by 2 bases and J by 6 bases, with 11 bases between them. The CDR3 covers 13 residues. This chain's CDR3 is CASSYNFPVEQYF. The CDR3 DNA reads TGTGCCAGCAGTTACAATTTTCCAGTCGAGCAGTACTTC.

V is TRBV7-2 and J is TRBJ1-3; 9 bases are shared with TRBD1. Germline trimming cut 3 bases from V and 2 bases from J; bases unmatched to any gene: 2. CDR1 SGHTA and CDR2 FQGNSA come from the germline V gene. This CDR3 is 15 amino acids long. The CDR3 protein is CASSLDRGAGNTIYF. In DNA form, the CDR3 reads TGTGCCAGCAGCTTGGACAGGGGAGCTGGAAACACCATATATTTT.

As concerns this clone: Within the sample, other DNA sequences also encode this same CDR3. The rearrangement links TRBV2 to TRBJ2-7; D is possibly TRBD2 (5 bases). The CDR3 consists of 13 residues. Germline V CDR1 and CDR2: SNHLY, FYNNEI. V was trimmed by 0 bases and J by 4 bases, leaving 7 bases between them. CDR3: CASSEAPGYEQYF. The CDR3 bases are TGTGCCAGCAGTGAAGCGCCGGGGTACGAGCAGTACTTC.

This clone was detected once. The gene calls are TRBV6-1 and TRBJ1-5; D is ambiguous. The V gene's germline CDR1 is MNHNS and CDR2 SASEGT. This CDR3 has 13 residues. Trimming cost V 1 base and J 9 bases, with 10 bases left between them. For the CDR3, the DNA is TGTGCCAGCAGTGAAGGCCCGGGGTGGCCCCAGCATTTT. This sequence encodes CASSEGPGWPQHF.

The chain is built from TRBV19 and TRBJ1-3, with TRBD1 identical over 7 bases. From germline, CDR1 is LNHDA and CDR2 SQIVND (reference sequence). The CDR3 runs to 15 residues. V shed 6 bases and J 9 bases; nucleotides not matched to a gene: 14. CDR3 nucleotide sequence: TGTGCCAGTAGCTCATCGACAGGGACGCAAGTCACCATATATTTT. This gives the protein CASSSSTGTQVTIYF. Full variable domain (outside the CDR3, taken from reference TRBV19 and TRBJ1-3): DGGITQSPKYLFRKEGQNVTLSCEQNLNHDAMYWYRQDPGQGLRLIYYSQIVNDFQKGDIAEGYSVSREKKESFPLTVTSAQKNPTAFYLCASSSSTGTQVTIYFGEGSWLTVV.

The table lists this clone with a count of one. The chain couples TRBV5-6 to TRBJ2-1; D is unclear. Germline CDR1 is SGHDT and CDR2 is YYEEEE. Deletions cut 4 bases from V and 9 bases from J, with 11 bases between. The CDR3 runs 12 residues. CDR3 coding DNA: TGTGCCAGCAGCCAGTCCCCGGGTGAGCAGTTCTTC. Residues: CASSQSPGEQFF.

This chain uses TRBV19 with TRBJ2-7, with 11 positions matching TRBD2. V dropped 4 bases and J dropped 5; count of bases not matched to a gene: 7. CDR1 is LNHDA, CDR2 SQIVND, per germline (reference sequence). CDR3 size: 15 residues. The CDR3 DNA is TGTGCCAGTAGTAGTCTAGCGGGAGGTGACGACGAGCAGTACTTC. Translation gives CASSSLAGGDDEQYF.

The CDR3 spells CASSQSSRTGELFF. CDR3 sequence (DNA): TGTGCCAGCAGCCAATCCTCCCGCACCGGGGAGCTGTTTTTT. The chain is built from TRBV16 and TRBJ2-2; D unresolved. The CDR3 extends over 14 amino acids. Trimming shortened V by 0 bases and J by 4 bases, and 6 bases separated the two germline ends. Germline assignment: CDR1 KGHSY and CDR2 FQNENV.

This sequence joins TRBV9 and TRBJ2-1; 7 bases agree with TRBD2. The trim removed 2 bases at V and 8 bases at J, leaving 7 bases unmatched. The CDR3 is made up of 14 amino acids. The V gene's germline CDR1 is SGDLS and CDR2 YYNGEE. CDR3 DNA sequence: TGTGCCAGCAGCGTTGGGGGGAGGGGCGATGAGCAGTTCTTC. Translation gives CASSVGGRGDEQFF.

This chain uses TRBV2 with TRBJ1-2; 9 nucleotides match TRBD1. J was trimmed by 6 bases and V by 6 bases; bases with no gene match: 8. Germline V gene lookup returns CDR1 SNHLY and CDR2 FYNNEI. The CDR3 runs 14 residues. CDR3 protein: CASSGRDRAHGYTF. CDR3 nucleotides: TGTGCCAGCAGCGGCCGGGACAGGGCCCATGGCTACACCTTC.

The rearrangement links TRBV30 to TRBJ1-2; D possibly corresponds to TRBD1 (5 bases). Trimming took 1 base from V and 8 from J, leaving 8 bases between them. Germline CDR1 GTSNPN, CDR2 SVGIG (reference sequence). This CDR3 has 11 residues. The CDR3 coding sequence is TGTGCCTGGAGTGCAGGGTGGGGCTACACCTTC. Translated, it gives CAWSAGWGYTF. The whole variable domain, remainder taken from reference TRBV30 and TRBJ1-2, is SQTIHQWPATLVQPVGSPLSLECTVEGTSNPNLYWYRQAAGRGLQLLFYSVGIGQISSEVPQNLSASRPQDRQFILSSKKLLLSDSGFYLCAWSAGWGYTFGSGTRLTVV.